This passage covers 20 T cell receptor beta chains from one sample sequenced in a study of CD8 T cells in ankylosing spondylitis (dated by TCRdb to about 2017). Library generation was performed with 5' RACE. The reads were generated on an Illumina HiSeq 2500. The raw public data were reprocessed by TCRdb itself: fastp quality trimming at Q25, MiXCR clonotype calling, in-frame beta chains only. Rows are unified per CDR3 protein, each entry keeping the most common DNA and genes. The sample table records some 300,000 distinct CDR3 sequences; less than 25% of these occur just once. Around 3.2% of the sample goes to the ten largest clones. The sample was blood, either unsorted or a sorted T cell fraction (not recorded which). The receptor set was obtained from a female donor with ankylosing spondylitis or in good health (not recorded which).

The table lists this clonotype with many counts. V gene TRBV12-3 or TRBV12-4 combines with J gene TRBJ2-7; D is perhaps TRBD1 (5 bases). V lost 8 bases to trimming and J lost 6 bases, with 14 bases between them. The length of the CDR3 is 12 residues. Here the CDR3 reads CASGRGLVEQYF. The CDR3 DNA is TGTGCCAGCGGAAGGGGTCTAGTCGAGCAGTACTTC.

The CDR3 nucleotides read TGCAGTGCGACGACCGGGACTAGCGGGTACAATGAGCAGTTCTTC. Its translation is CSATTGTSGYNEQFF. The chain couples TRBV20-1 to TRBJ2-1; TRBD2 aligns across 12 bases. Germline assignment: CDR1 DFQATT and CDR2 SNEGSKA (reference sequence). The CDR3 contains 15 residues. Trimming cost V 6 bases and J 4 bases; bases outside gene matches: 7.

The gene calls are TRBV20-1 and TRBJ1-4; perhaps TRBD1 as D (5 bases). V lost 0 bases and J 0 bases, leaving 11 bases between the germline ends. Germline values: CDR1 DFQATT, CDR2 SNEGSKA (reference sequence). CDR3 length: 16 amino acids. CDR3 region: CSARDWGRATNEKLFF. As DNA, the CDR3 is TGCAGTGCTAGAGATTGGGGACGGGCAACTAATGAAAAACTGTTTTTT.

This rearrangement joins TRBV5-1 to TRBJ2-7; a weak D match, TRBD1 (6 bases). V lost 3 bases to trimming and J lost 2 bases, with 15 bases between them. The length of the CDR3 is 15 residues. Germline V gene data show CDR1 as SGHRS and CDR2 as YFSETQ. CDR3 DNA sequence: TGCGCCAGCAGCTACTCCGGAAGGGGGACCTACGAGCAGTACTTC. This translates into CASSYSGRGTYEQYF.

V usage is TRBV7-6 and J usage is TRBJ2-5, with 7 bases lining up with TRBD1. V dropped 0 bases and J dropped 2; count of bases not matched to a gene: 15. The V gene's germline CDR1 is SGHVS and CDR2 FNYEAQ. This CDR3 has 19 amino acids. Here the CDR3 reads CASSLAFRGQSFTQETQYF. Written as DNA, the CDR3 is TGTGCCAGCAGCTTAGCGTTTCGGGGACAGAGTTTTACACAAGAGACCCAGTACTTC.

The sample holds a few counts of this clonotype. The V call is TRBV6-5, the J call TRBJ1-2; 10 nucleotides match TRBD1. Germline-derived CDR1 and CDR2 are MNHEY and SVGAGI. V lost 0 bases to trimming and J lost 12 bases; unmatched junction nucleotides: 7. CDR3 length: 14 residues. The CDR3 protein is CASSYSRTGGKDTF. The CDR3 region has the DNA TGTGCCAGCAGTTACTCAAGGACAGGGGGGAAGGACACCTTC.

The chain recombines TRBV21-1 with TRBJ2-4. TRBV21-1 is a pseudogene locus. The CDR3 runs to 10 residues. CDR3 in amino acids: CAIPKWIQYF. DNA of the CDR3: TGTGCCATCCCAAAGTGGATTCAGTACTTC.

This clonotype was recorded a few times. The chain links TRBV15 to TRBJ2-1; 8 nucleotides line up with TRBD2. V was pared by 0 bases and J by 6 bases, with 13 bases of the junction left unmatched. Germline V gene lookup returns CDR1 LNHNV and CDR2 YYDKDF (reference sequence). This CDR3 comprises 18 residues. The CDR3 nucleotides read TGTGCCACCAGCAGAGATCCATCAGCGGGAGTCAACCCCAATGAGCAGTTCTTC. It is translated as CATSRDPSAGVNPNEQFF.

This rearrangement joins TRBV6-2 or TRBV6-3 to TRBJ2-1, with 9 bases that match TRBD2. Germline V gives CDR1 MNHEY, CDR2 SVGEGT. The CDR3 runs 14 residues. After removal of 7 bases from V and 5 bases from J, the junction contained 6 bases not matched to a gene. The CDR3 DNA follows: TGTGCCAGCACCCGACTAGCGGTAGACAATGAGCAGTTCTTC. This translates into CASTRLAVDNEQFF.

This clonotype was seen at least ten times. The chain carries TRBV7-2 and TRBJ1-1, with 9 nucleotides matching TRBD1. The germline CDR1 and CDR2 sequences are SGHTA and FQGNSA. There are 15 residues in the CDR3. V shed 5 bases and J 4 bases; nucleotides not matched to a gene: 8. The CDR3, as DNA: TGTGCCAGCAGCGTCACAGGGGGCCTCAGCACTGAAGCTTTCTTT. Protein sequence: CASSVTGGLSTEAFF.

This clonotype was seen more than once but under ten times. The genes are TRBV10-3 and TRBJ2-3; 11 bases match TRBD2. The germline CDR1 and CDR2 sequences are ENHRY and SYGVKD. The CDR3 runs to 17 residues. The V and J ends lost 2 bases and 6 bases, in that order; junction bases with no gene match: 10. As DNA, the CDR3 is TGTGCCATCAGTGAGCCAACTAGCGGGAGTGTTTCGGATACGCAGTATTTT. Its protein is CAISEPTSGSVSDTQYF.

The genes are TRBV14 and TRBJ2-7, with D possibly being TRBD2 (5 bases). V lost 5 bases and J lost 2, with 16 bases in between. The CDR3 runs 15 residues. CDR1 and CDR2 from the germline V gene are SGHDN and FVKESK. The CDR3 DNA reads TGTGCCAGCAGCTCACTCGGAACGGAGGCCTACGAGCAGTACTTC. Translating it yields CASSSLGTEAYEQYF.

This clonotype was counted a few times. The rearrangement links TRBV20-1 to TRBJ1-1; 7 bases align to TRBD1. From germline, CDR1 is DFQATT and CDR2 SNEGSKA (reference sequence). The CDR3 is 12 residues long. CDR3 loop: CRASQGDTEAFF. The DNA of the CDR3 is TGCAGAGCGTCCCAGGGGGACACTGAAGCTTTCTTT.

This clonotype has a handful of counts. The rearrangement joins TRBV7-2 to TRBJ2-3, with D perhaps assigned TRBD1 or TRBD2 (5 bases each). The ends were cut back, 5 bases at V and 5 bases at J, with 14 bases in the middle. Germline CDR1 and CDR2: SGHTA and FQGNSA. The CDR3 sequence is 14 residues long. CDR3 protein: CASSHGAVIDTQYF. In DNA form, the CDR3 reads TGTGCCAGCAGCCACGGGGCGGTGATAGATACGCAGTATTTT.

CDR3 coding DNA: TGTGCCAGCAGCATCGGCACAGGAGCCCCAAATGAGCAGTTCTTC. This sequence encodes CASSIGTGAPNEQFF. The chain uses TRBV5-6 and TRBJ2-1; TRBD1 is a possible D gene (5 bases). Per germline, CDR1 SGHDT and CDR2 YYEEEE. Between the trimmed V and J ends, which lost 4 bases and 7 bases, there was a span of 18 bases. The length of the CDR3 is 15 residues.

This clonotype was counted many times. A junction end diverges from the germline sequence, so it may reflect a read error. This chain connects TRBV24-1 to TRBJ2-7; D gene unclear. CDR3 length: 9 amino acids. Per germline, CDR1 KGHDR and CDR2 SFDVKD. CDR3 bases: TGTGCCGGATCCTTCGAGCAGTACTTC. Amino acids: CAGSFEQYF.

This clonotype has just a few counts. The V call is TRBV30, the J call TRBJ1-1, with a possible D match to TRBD1 (6 bases). Per germline, CDR1 GTSNPN and CDR2 SVGIG (reference sequence). The CDR3 runs 14 residues. Between the trimmed V and J ends, which lost 4 bases and 4 bases, there was a span of 16 bases. The CDR3 coding sequence is TGTGCCTGGATCACCAGGGGATTAAGCACTGAAGCTTTCTTT. This translates into CAWITRGLSTEAFF.

Points on this clonotype: One end of the junction does not line up with germline, which may come from a read error. The genes are TRBV2 and TRBJ2-3; the D gene is possibly TRBD1 (5 bases). Germline V gene lookup returns CDR1 SNHLY and CDR2 FYNNEI. The CDR3 loop spans 15 amino acids. The CDR3 loop is CVSSLGRQRTDTQYF. CDR3 sequence (DNA): TGTGTCAGCAGTCTGGGTAGACAGCGCACAGATACGCAGTATTTT.

Only a few counts were recorded for this clonotype. The chain couples TRBV20-1 to TRBJ2-3; TRBD1 agrees at 7 bases. V lost 6 bases and J lost 1; bases outside the gene matches: 4. CDR1 and CDR2 (germline): DFQATT, SNEGSKA (reference sequence). There are 13 residues in the CDR3. CDR3 loop: CSAAGTGTDTQYF. As DNA, the CDR3 is TGCAGTGCCGCCGGGACAGGCACAGATACGCAGTATTTT.

This clonotype was seen more than once but under ten times. The chain recombines TRBV6-1 with TRBJ1-4; 7 bases are shared with TRBD1. The germline V gene has CDR1 MNHNS and CDR2 SASEGT. This CDR3 contains 14 residues. The V and J ends lost 6 bases and 6 bases, in that order; junction bases with no gene match: 7. The CDR3 DNA follows: TGTGCCAGCAGCCAGAGGGGGCGAGATGAAAAACTGTTTTTT. The encoded protein is CASSQRGRDEKLFF.